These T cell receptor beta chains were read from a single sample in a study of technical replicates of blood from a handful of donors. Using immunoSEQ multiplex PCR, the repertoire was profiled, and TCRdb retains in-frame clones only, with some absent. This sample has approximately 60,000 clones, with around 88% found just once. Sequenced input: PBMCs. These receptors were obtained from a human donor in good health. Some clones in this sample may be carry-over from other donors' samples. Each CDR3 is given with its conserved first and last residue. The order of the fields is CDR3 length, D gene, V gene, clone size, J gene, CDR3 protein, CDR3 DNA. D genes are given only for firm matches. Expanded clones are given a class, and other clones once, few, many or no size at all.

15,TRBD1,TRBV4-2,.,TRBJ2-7,CASSQSTGTGYEQYF,TGTGCCAGCAGCCAATCGACAGGGACCGGCTACGAGCAGTACTTC
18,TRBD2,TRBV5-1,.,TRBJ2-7,CASSLDWREGLPHYEQYF,TGCGCCAGCAGCTTAGATTGGCGGGAGGGCCTCCCACACTACGAGCAGTACTTC
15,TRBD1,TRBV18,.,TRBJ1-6,CASSPGQGVYSPLHF,TGTGCCAGCTCACCGGGACAGGGAGTGTATTCACCCCTCCACTTT
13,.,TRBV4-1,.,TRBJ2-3,CASSQTGRDTQYF,TGCGCCAGCAGCCAAACGGGGAGAGATACGCAGTATTTT
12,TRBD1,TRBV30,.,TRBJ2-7,CAWSTGSYEQYF,TGTGCCTGGTCGACAGGGTCCTACGAGCAGTACTTC
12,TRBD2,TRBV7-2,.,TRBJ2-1,CASSPVLTSLFF,TGTGCCAGCAGCCCGGTATTGACTAGCTTGTTCTTC
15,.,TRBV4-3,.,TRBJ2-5,CASSQVGHSQETQYF,TGCGCCAGCAGCCAAGTGGGCCATTCTCAAGAGACCCAGTACTTC
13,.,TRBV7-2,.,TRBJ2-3,CATRRGYGDTQYF,TGTGCCACGAGACGGGGGTACGGAGATACGCAGTATTTT
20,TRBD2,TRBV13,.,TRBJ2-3,CASSLISMGTSGGSADTQYF,TGTGCCAGCAGCTTAATTTCAATGGGGACTAGCGGGGGGTCAGCCGATACGCAGTATTTT
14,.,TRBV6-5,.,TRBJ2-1,CASSRREAYNEQFF,TGTGCCAGCAGTCGGAGAGAGGCCTACAATGAGCAGTTCTTC
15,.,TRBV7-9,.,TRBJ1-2,CASSLLRASAGGYTF,TGTGCCAGCAGCTTATTACGAGCAAGTGCCGGTGGCTACACCTTC
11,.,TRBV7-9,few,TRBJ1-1,CASSLVTEAFF,TGTGCCAGCAGCTTAGTAACTGAAGCTTTCTTT
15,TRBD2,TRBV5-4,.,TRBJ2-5,CASSLLAGGGETQYF,TGTGCCAGCAGCCTACTAGCGGGAGGGGGGGAGACCCAGTACTTC
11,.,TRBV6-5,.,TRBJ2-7,CASSRFDEQYF,TGTGCCAGCAGCCGGTTTGACGAGCAGTACTTC
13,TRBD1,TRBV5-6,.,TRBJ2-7,CASSTTGFYEQYF,TGTGCCAGCAGCACGACAGGGTTCTACGAGCAGTACTTC